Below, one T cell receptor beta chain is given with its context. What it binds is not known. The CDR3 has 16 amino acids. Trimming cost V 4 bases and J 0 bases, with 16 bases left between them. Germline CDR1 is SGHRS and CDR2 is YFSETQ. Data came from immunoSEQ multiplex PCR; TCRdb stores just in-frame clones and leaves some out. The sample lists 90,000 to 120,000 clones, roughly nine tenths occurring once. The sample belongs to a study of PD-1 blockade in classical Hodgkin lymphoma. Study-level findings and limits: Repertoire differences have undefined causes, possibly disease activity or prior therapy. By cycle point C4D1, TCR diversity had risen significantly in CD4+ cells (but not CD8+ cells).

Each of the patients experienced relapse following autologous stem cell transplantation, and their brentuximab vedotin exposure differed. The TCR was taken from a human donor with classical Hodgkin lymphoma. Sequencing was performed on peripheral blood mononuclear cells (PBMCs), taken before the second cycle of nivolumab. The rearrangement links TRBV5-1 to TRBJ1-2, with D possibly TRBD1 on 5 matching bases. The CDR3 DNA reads TGCGCCAGCAGCCTTTCTTCAGGGCCAACTAACTATGGCTACACCTTC. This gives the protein CASSLSSGPTNYGYTF.